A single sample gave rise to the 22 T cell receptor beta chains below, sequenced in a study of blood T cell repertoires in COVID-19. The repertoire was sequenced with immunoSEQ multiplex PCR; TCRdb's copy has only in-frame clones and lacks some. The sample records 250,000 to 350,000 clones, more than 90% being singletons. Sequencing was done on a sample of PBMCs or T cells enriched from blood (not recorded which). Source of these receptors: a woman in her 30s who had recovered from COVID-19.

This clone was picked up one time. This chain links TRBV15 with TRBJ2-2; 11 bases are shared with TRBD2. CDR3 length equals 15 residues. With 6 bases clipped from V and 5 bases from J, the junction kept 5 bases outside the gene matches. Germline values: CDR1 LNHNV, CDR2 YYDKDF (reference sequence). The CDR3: CATRDSGGGTGELFF. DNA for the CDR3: TGTGCCACCAGGGATAGCGGGGGGGGAACCGGGGAGCTGTTTTTT.

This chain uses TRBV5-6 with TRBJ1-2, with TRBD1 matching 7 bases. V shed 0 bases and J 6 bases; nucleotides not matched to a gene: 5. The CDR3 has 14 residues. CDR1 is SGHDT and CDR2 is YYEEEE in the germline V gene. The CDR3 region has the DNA TGTGCCAGCAGCTTGGTTGACAGGGAGGATGGCTACACCTTC. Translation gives CASSLVDREDGYTF.

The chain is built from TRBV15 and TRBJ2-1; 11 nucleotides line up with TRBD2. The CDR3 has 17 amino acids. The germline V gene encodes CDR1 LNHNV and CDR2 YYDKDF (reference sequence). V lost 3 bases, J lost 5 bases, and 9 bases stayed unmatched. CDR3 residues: CATSRRGSGRGNNEQFF. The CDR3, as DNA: TGTGCCACCAGCAGGCGGGGTAGCGGGAGGGGGAACAATGAGCAGTTCTTC.

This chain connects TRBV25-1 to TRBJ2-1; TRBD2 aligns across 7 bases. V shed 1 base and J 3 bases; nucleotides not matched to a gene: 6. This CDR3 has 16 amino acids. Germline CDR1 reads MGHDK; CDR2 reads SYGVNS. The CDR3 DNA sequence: TGTGCCAGCAGTGAATGGAGTAGCGGGCTCTACAATGAGCAGTTCTTC. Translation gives CASSEWSSGLYNEQFF.

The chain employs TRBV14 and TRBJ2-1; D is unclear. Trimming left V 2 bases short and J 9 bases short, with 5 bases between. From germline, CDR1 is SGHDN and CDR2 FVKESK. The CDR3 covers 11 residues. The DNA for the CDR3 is TGTGCCAGCAGCCAAATCAGTGAGCAGTTCTTC. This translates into CASSQISEQFF. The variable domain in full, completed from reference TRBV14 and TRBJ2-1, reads EAGVTQFPSHSVIEKGQTVTLRCDPISGHDNLYWYRRVMGKEIKFLLHFVKESKQDESGMPNNRFLAERTGGTYSTLKVQPAELEDSGVYFCASSQISEQFFGPGTRLTVL.

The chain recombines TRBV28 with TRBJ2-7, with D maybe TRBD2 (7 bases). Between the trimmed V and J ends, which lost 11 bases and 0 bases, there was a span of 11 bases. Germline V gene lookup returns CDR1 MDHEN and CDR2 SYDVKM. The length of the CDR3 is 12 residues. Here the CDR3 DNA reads TGTGCCGCCCGGGGGGCCTCCTACGAGCAGTACTTC. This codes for CAARGASYEQYF.

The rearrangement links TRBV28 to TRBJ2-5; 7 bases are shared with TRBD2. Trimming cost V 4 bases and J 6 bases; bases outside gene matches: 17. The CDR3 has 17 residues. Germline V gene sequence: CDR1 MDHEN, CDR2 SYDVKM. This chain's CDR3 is CASSSPMGGSWGKTQYF. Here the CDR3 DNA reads TGTGCCAGCAGTTCCCCCATGGGCGGGAGTTGGGGGAAGACCCAGTACTTC.

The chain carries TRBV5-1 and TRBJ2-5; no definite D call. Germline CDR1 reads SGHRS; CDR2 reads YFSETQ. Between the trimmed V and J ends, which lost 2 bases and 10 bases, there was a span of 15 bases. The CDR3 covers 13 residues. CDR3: CASSLENSNGQYF. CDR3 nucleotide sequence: TGCGCCAGCAGCTTAGAAAACAGCAACGGCCAGTACTTC.

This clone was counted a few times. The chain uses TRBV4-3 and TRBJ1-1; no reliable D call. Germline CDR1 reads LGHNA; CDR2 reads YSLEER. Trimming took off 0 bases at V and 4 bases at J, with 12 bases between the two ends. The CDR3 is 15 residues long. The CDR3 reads CASSQDRSRGTEAFF. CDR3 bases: TGCGCCAGCAGCCAAGATAGGAGCCGGGGCACTGAAGCTTTCTTT.

CDR3 DNA sequence: TGTGCCAGCTCACCTTATGAGGGGGCGAAGCCCCAGCATTTT. Encoded protein: CASSPYEGAKPQHF. This chain connects TRBV18 to TRBJ1-5; 7 positions match TRBD1. The trim removed 3 bases at V and 8 bases at J, leaving 7 bases unmatched. This CDR3 has 14 residues. Germline V gives CDR1 KGHSH, CDR2 LQKENI.

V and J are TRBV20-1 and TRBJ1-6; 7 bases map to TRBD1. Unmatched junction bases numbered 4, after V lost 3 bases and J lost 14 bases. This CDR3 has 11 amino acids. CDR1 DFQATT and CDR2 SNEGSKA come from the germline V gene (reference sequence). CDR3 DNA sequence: TGCAGTGCTAGTGACAGGGTAGCCCTCCACTTT. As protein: CSASDRVALHF.

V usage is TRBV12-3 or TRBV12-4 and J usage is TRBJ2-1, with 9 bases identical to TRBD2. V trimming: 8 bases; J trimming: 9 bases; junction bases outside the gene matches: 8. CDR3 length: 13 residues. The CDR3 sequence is CASGRGGASEQFF. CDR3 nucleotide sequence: TGTGCCAGCGGACGCGGGGGGGCCAGTGAGCAGTTCTTC.

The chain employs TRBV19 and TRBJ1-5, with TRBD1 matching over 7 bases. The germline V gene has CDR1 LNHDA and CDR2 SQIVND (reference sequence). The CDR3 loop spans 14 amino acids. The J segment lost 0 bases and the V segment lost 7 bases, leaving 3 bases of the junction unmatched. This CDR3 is CASNGQASNQPQHF. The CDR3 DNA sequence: TGTGCCAGTAATGGACAGGCTAGCAATCAGCCCCAGCATTTT.

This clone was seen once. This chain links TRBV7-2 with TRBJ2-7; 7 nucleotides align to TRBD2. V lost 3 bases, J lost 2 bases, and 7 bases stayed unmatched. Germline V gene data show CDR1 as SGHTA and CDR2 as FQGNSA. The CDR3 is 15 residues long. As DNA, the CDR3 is TGTGCCAGCAGCTTGGGGCCGGGGGGTACCTACGAGCAGTACTTC. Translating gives CASSLGPGGTYEQYF.

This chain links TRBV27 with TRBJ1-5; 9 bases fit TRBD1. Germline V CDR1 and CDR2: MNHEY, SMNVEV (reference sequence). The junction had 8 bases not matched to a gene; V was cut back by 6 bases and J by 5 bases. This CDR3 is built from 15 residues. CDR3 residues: CASSNLGTGYQPQHF. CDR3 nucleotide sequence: TGTGCCAGCAGCAACCTCGGGACAGGGTATCAGCCCCAGCATTTT.

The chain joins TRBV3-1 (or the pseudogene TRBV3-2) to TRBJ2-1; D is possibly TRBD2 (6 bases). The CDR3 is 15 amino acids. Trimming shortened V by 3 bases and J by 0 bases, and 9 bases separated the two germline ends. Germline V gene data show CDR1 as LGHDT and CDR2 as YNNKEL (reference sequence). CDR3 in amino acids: CASSQRGSSYNEQFF. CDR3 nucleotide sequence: TGTGCCAGCAGCCAGCGGGGTAGCTCCTACAATGAGCAGTTCTTC.

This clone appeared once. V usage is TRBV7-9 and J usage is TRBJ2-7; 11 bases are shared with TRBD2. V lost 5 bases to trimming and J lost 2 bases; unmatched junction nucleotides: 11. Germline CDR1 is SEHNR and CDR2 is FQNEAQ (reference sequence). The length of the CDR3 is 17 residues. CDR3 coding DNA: TGTGCCAGCAGCGGCATCGGACTAGCGGGCATTACCTACGAGCAGTACTTC. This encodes CASSGIGLAGITYEQYF.

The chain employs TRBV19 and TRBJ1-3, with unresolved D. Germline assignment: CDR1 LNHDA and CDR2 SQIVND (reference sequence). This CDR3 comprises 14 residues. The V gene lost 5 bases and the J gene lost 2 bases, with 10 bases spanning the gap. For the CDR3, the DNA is TGTGCCAGTAGTCTCCCCGGGGCTGGAAACACCATATATTTT. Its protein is CASSLPGAGNTIYF.

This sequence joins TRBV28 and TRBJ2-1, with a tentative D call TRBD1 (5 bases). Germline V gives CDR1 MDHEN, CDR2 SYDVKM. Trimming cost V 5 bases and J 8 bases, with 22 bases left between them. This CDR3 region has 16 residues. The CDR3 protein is CASSPTGLGAIDEQFF. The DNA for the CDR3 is TGTGCCAGCAGTCCGACTGGGCTAGGGGCGATAGATGAGCAGTTCTTC.

CDR3 bases: TGTGCCAGCAGCTGGTTCGCGGGCTCGAACACCGGGGAGCTGTTTTTT. Amino acids: CASSWFAGSNTGELFF. V gene TRBV7-2 combines with J gene TRBJ2-2; D is possibly TRBD2 (5 bases). This CDR3 has 16 residues. Trimming shortened V by 4 bases and J by 0 bases, and 12 bases separated the two germline ends. The V gene's germline CDR1 is SGHTA and CDR2 FQGNSA. The variable domain in full, completed from reference TRBV7-2 and TRBJ2-2, reads GAGVSQSPSNKVTEKGKDVELRCDPISGHTALYWYRQSLGQGLEFLIYFQGNSAPDKSGLPSDRFSAERTGGSVSTLTIQRTQQEDSAVYLCASSWFAGSNTGELFFGEGSRLTVL.

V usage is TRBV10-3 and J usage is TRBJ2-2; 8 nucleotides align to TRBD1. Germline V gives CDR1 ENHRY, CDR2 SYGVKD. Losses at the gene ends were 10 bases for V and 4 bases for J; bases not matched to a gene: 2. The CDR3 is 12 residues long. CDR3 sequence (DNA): TGTGCCACAACAGGGGGCACCGGGGAGCTGTTTTTT. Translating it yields CATTGGTGELFF.

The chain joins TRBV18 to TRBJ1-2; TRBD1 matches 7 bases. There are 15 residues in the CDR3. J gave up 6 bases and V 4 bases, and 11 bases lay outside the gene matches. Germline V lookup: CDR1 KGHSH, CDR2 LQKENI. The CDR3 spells CASSHNPRDSDGYTF. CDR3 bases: TGTGCCAGCTCACATAACCCGAGGGACAGTGATGGCTACACCTTC.